A single sample gave rise to the 5 T cell receptor beta chains below, sequenced in a study of cytomegalovirus exposure and HLA in healthy donors. In the PCR, 60 Vbeta and 13 Jbeta primers were used. TCRdb's table, derived via immunoSEQ multiplex PCR, lists solely in-frame clones and lacks some. Here the sample spans approximately 160,000 clones, around 67% being singletons. Sample: PBMCs. These receptors were collected from a woman aged 18-30 years in good health and CMV-seropositive.

This chain links TRBV5-1 with TRBJ2-2; possible D gene TRBD2, 6 bases. Trimming removed 3 bases from V and 1 base from J, with 16 bases in between. The germline gives CDR1 SGHRS, CDR2 YFSETQ. This CDR3 has 17 residues. The CDR3 DNA follows: TGCGCCAGCAGCTCCCCGGTTAGAGCGGGGAACACCGGGGAGCTGTTTTTT. It is translated as CASSSPVRAGNTGELFF. Full variable domain (rest looked up from reference TRBV5-1 and TRBJ2-2): KAGVTQTPRYLIKTRGQQVTLSCSPISGHRSVSWYQQTPGQGLQFLFEYFSETQRNKGNFPGRFSGRQFSNSRSEMNVSTLELGDSALYLCASSSPVRAGNTGELFFGEGSRLTVL.

CDR3 bases: TGTGCCAGCAGCCTATCCCCCGGGACTAGCGGGGAGACCCAGTACTTC. Amino acids: CASSLSPGTSGETQYF. J is TRBJ2-5 and V is TRBV7-3; 12 bases agree with TRBD2. CDR1 is SGHTA, CDR2 FQGTGA, per germline. Unmatched junction bases numbered 9, after V lost 5 bases and J lost 5 bases. CDR3 length: 16 residues.

V usage is TRBV9 and J usage is TRBJ2-1, with TRBD1 identical over 10 bases. Germline CDR1 reads SGDLS; CDR2 reads YYNGEE. With 3 bases clipped from V and 8 bases from J, the junction kept 5 bases outside the gene matches. The CDR3 runs 14 residues. CDR3 sequence (DNA): TGTGCCAGCAGCGACTCCGGGACAGGGGATGAGCAGTTCTTC. This translates into CASSDSGTGDEQFF.

The chain recombines TRBV5-4 with TRBJ2-7; D remains ambiguous. V was clipped by 3 bases and J by 4 bases, with 5 bases between them. Germline V gene lookup returns CDR1 SGHNT and CDR2 YYREEE (reference sequence). The CDR3 is 11 residues long. In DNA form, the CDR3 reads TGTGCCAGCAGCTCCCAATACGAGCAGTACTTC. Amino acid sequence: CASSSQYEQYF.

This clone came up once. V and J are TRBV11-3 and TRBJ2-5; 10 bases are a match to TRBD1. After removal of 1 base from V and 5 bases from J, the junction contained 4 bases not matched to a gene. The germline V gene has CDR1 SGHNT and CDR2 YENEEA. The length of the CDR3 is 15 residues. CDR3 amino acids: CASSLGQGARETQYF. The CDR3 DNA sequence: TGTGCCAGCAGCTTAGGACAGGGGGCCAGGGAGACCCAGTACTTC.